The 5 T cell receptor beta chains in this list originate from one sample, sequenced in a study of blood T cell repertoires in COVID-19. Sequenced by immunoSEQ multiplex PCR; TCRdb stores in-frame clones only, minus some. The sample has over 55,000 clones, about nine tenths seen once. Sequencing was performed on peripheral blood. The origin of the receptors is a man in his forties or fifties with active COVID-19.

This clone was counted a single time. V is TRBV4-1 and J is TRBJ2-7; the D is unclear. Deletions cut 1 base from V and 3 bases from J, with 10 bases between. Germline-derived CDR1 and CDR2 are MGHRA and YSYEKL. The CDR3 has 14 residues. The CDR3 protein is CASSQGSPYYEQYF. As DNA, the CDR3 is TGCGCCAGCAGCCAAGGTAGCCCCTACTACGAGCAGTACTTC.

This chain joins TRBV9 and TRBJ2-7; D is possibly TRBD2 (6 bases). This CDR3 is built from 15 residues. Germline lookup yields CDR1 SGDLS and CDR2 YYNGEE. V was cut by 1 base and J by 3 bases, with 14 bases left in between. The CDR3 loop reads CASSVSDSGNYEQYF. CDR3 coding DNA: TGTGCCAGCAGCGTATCCGATAGCGGCAACTACGAGCAGTACTTC.

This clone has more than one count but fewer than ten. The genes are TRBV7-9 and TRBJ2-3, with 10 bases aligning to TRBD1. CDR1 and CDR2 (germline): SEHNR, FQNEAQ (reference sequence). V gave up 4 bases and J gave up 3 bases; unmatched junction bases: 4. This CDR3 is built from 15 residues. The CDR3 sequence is CASSSGTGETDTQYF. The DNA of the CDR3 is TGTGCCAGCAGCTCGGGGACAGGGGAAACAGATACGCAGTATTTT.

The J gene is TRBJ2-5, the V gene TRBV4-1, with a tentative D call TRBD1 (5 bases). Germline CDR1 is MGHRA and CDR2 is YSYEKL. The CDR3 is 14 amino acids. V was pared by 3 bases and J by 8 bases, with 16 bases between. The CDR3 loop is CASSQGPPTETQYF. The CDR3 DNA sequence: TGCGCCAGCAGCCAGGGGCCTCCTACTGAAACCCAGTACTTC.

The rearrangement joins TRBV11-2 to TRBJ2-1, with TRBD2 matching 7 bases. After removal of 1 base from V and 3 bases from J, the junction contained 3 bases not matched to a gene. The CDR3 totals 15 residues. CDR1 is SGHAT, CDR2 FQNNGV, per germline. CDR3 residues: CASSLVPGGYNEQFF. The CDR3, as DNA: TGTGCCAGCAGCTTAGTGCCGGGGGGCTACAATGAGCAGTTCTTC.